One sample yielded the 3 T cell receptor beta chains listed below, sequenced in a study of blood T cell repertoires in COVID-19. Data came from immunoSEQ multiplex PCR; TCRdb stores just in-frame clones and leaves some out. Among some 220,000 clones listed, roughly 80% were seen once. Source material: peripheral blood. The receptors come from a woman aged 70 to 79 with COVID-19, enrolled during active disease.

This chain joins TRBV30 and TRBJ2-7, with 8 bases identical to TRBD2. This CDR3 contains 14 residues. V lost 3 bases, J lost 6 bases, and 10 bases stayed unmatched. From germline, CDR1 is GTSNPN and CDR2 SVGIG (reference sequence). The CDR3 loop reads CAWSRRLALIEQYF. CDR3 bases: TGTGCCTGGAGCCGAAGACTAGCGTTAATCGAGCAGTACTTC.

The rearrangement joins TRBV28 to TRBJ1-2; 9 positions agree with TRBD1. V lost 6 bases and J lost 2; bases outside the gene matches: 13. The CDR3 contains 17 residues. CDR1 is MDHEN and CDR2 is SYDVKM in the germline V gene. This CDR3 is CASRRRGTGSTNYGYTF. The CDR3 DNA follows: TGTGCCAGCAGGCGTAGAGGGACAGGGTCGACGAACTATGGCTACACCTTC.

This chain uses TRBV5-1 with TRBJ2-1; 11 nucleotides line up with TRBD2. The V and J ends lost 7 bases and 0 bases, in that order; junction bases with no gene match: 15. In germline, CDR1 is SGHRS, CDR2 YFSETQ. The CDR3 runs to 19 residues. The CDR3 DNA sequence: TGCGCCAGCTACTCGAGTACTAGCGGGAGCAGAGGCTCCTACAATGAGCAGTTCTTC. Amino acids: CASYSSTSGSRGSYNEQFF.